The clone carrying this TCR beta chain was seen a single time. In the study's own analysis: Cell counts per sample came from amplifying reference gene primers. The protocol was immunoSEQ multiplex PCR, while the TCRdb copy is restricted to in-frame clones and leaves out a portion. The DNA was the basis for D and trimming; V, J and clone size are from that table. The data show 53,000 or so clones, approximately 90% seen once. The source of the sample is a study of blood T cell repertoires in COVID-19. The CDR3 extends over 16 amino acids. The germline V gene has CDR1 LGHDT and CDR2 YNNKEL (reference sequence). With 5 bases clipped from V and 5 bases from J, the junction kept 9 bases outside the gene matches.

The receptor's source is a man in his forties with acute or convalescent COVID-19. The chain carries TRBV3-1 (or the pseudogene TRBV3-2) and TRBJ2-2, with 9 bases fitting TRBD1. Source material: peripheral blood. The DNA of the CDR3 is TGTGCCAGCAGCTTCCGGACAGGGGAAGGGACCGGGGAGCTGTTTTTT. Translated, it gives CASSFRTGEGTGELFF.